A single sample is the source of the 14 T cell receptor beta chains below, sequenced in a study of identical twins. TCRdb processed the 5' RACE reads anew with MiXCR; each CDR3 protein has one entry. The sample has under 1 million distinct CDR3 sequences, around 12% seen once. A further study also used this sample, focusing on yellow fever vaccine responses in identical twins.

Specimen: PBMCs. These receptors came from a young woman in good health.

This clonotype was seen a handful of times. The chain combines TRBV20-1 with TRBJ2-1; 11 positions agree with TRBD2. The CDR3 length is 14 residues. Germline assignment: CDR1 DFQATT and CDR2 SNEGSKA (reference sequence). Trimming took 0 bases from V and 7 from J; bases not matched to a gene: 2. CDR3 in DNA: TGCAGTGCTAGAGAGGCTAGCGGGAGGAATGAGCAGTTCTTC. Its translation is CSAREASGRNEQFF.

The rearrangement links TRBV19 to TRBJ2-1; D gene ambiguous. The CDR3 length is 15 residues. V gave up 5 bases and J gave up 0 bases, with 11 bases separating them. Germline CDR1 LNHDA, CDR2 SQIVND (reference sequence). CDR3 DNA: TGTGCCAGTAGTTCTCAGGTGGTCTCCTACAATGAGCAGTTCTTC. It is translated as CASSSQVVSYNEQFF.

The chain employs TRBV5-1 and TRBJ2-1; tentative D call: TRBD2 (5 bases). The CDR3 loop spans 18 amino acids. V shed 3 bases and J shed 3 bases, with 22 bases lying between them. The germline CDR1 and CDR2 sequences are SGHRS and YFSETQ. Here the CDR3 reads CASSSAPGRTTSYNEQFF. CDR3 sequence (DNA): TGCGCCAGCAGCTCGGCCCCTGGGCGGACCACTAGCTACAATGAGCAGTTCTTC.

This clonotype showed up just a few times. The chain uses TRBV4-1 and TRBJ2-2; 9 nucleotides match TRBD2. The J segment lost 1 base and the V segment lost 2 bases, leaving 8 bases of the junction unmatched. The germline V gene has CDR1 MGHRA and CDR2 YSYEKL. The CDR3 length is 18 residues. CDR3 amino acids: CASSQLAGGLVNTGELFF. The CDR3, as DNA: TGCGCCAGCAGCCAACTTGCGGGAGGGTTGGTGAACACCGGGGAGCTGTTTTTT.

This clonotype was seen more than once but under ten times. J is TRBJ2-7 and V is TRBV10-3, with D possibly being TRBD1 or TRBD2 (5 bases each). V was trimmed by 4 bases and J by 3 bases, leaving 10 bases between them. Germline values: CDR1 ENHRY, CDR2 SYGVKD. This CDR3 is 13 amino acids long. CDR3 in amino acids: CAISAEGSYEQYV. The CDR3 DNA follows: TGTGCCATCAGTGCTGAGGGGAGCTACGAGCAGTACGTC.

This clonotype was picked up a small number of times. This chain joins TRBV28 and TRBJ2-7; 8 positions match TRBD2. Trimming cost V 8 bases and J 2 bases; bases outside gene matches: 8. The germline gives CDR1 MDHEN, CDR2 SYDVKM. This CDR3 spans 14 amino acids. The chain's CDR3 is CASEQSGGAYEQYF. The DNA for the CDR3 is TGTGCCAGCGAACAAAGCGGGGGAGCCTACGAGCAGTACTTC.

V usage is TRBV3-1 and J usage is TRBJ2-6; 9 bases are shared with TRBD1. The germline V gene has CDR1 LGHDT and CDR2 YNNKEL (reference sequence). The CDR3 extends over 18 amino acids. V lost 8 bases to trimming and J lost 0 bases; unmatched junction nucleotides: 11. CDR3 in amino acids: CASWQGQGSGSGANVLTF. The CDR3 coding sequence is TGTGCCAGCTGGCAGGGACAGGGTTCGGGCTCTGGGGCCAACGTCCTGACTTTC.

This clonotype has only a few counts. The chain employs TRBV3-1 and TRBJ2-7, with a possible D match to TRBD1 (6 bases). CDR3 length: 15 residues. CDR1 and CDR2 from the germline V gene are LGHDT and YNNKEL (reference sequence). The V and J ends lost 1 base and 2 bases respectively, with 12 bases between them. The chain's CDR3 is CASSQVPDSTYEQYF. The CDR3 bases are TGTGCCAGCAGCCAAGTCCCGGACAGCACCTACGAGCAGTACTTC.

This chain joins TRBV24-1 and TRBJ2-7; the match to TRBD1 covers 10 bases. The CDR3 runs to 14 residues. The V gene end was trimmed by 4 bases and the J gene end by 4 bases; junction bases not matched to a gene: 3. CDR1 KGHDR and CDR2 SFDVKD come from the germline V gene. CDR3 sequence: CATSDRDRGYEQYF. The CDR3 nucleotides are TGTGCCACCAGTGACCGGGACAGGGGTTACGAGCAGTACTTC.

This clonotype was seen a handful of times. The chain recombines TRBV7-9 with TRBJ1-2; a possible D gene is TRBD1 (6 bases). V lost 6 bases to trimming and J lost 0 bases, with 14 bases between them. The germline gives CDR1 SEHNR, CDR2 FQNEAQ (reference sequence). The length of the CDR3 is 15 residues. CDR3 bases: TGTGCCAGCAGTTACAGGACAGATCCTAACTATGGCTACACCTTC. Translation: CASSYRTDPNYGYTF.

The chain is built from TRBV5-5 and TRBJ1-2; the match to TRBD1 covers 8 bases. CDR3 length: 14 residues. Losses at the gene ends were 6 bases for V and 1 base for J; bases not matched to a gene: 5. CDR1 and CDR2 (germline): SGHKS, YYEKEE (reference sequence). The CDR3 region is CASTATGDNYGYTF. In nucleotides, the CDR3 is TGTGCCAGCACCGCGACAGGGGATAACTATGGCTACACCTTC.

This clonotype occurred a few times. J is TRBJ1-5 and V is TRBV6-1; D unresolved. Germline loops: CDR1 MNHNS, CDR2 SASEGT. V was pared by 7 bases and J by 6 bases, with 10 bases between. The length of the CDR3 is 12 residues. CDR3 nucleotide sequence: TGTGCCAGCACGCTGATCCCTCAGCCCCAGCATTTT. Amino acids: CASTLIPQPQHF.

The gene calls are TRBV12-3 or TRBV12-4 and TRBJ2-2; no firm D call. Between the trimmed V and J ends, which lost 6 bases and 2 bases, there was a span of 10 bases. The CDR3 is 14 residues long. CDR3 in DNA: TGTGCCAGCAGGATCATCCTAAACACCGGGGAGCTGTTTTTT. Translation: CASRIILNTGELFF.

Many counts were recorded for this clonotype. V is TRBV12-3 or TRBV12-4 and J is TRBJ2-1, with 8 bases identical to TRBD2. V shed 7 bases, J shed 9 bases, and the junction held 14 bases outside the gene matches. There are 15 residues in the CDR3. The chain's CDR3 is CASTPNSGSVGEQFF. CDR3 sequence (DNA): TGTGCCAGCACTCCGAACAGCGGGAGCGTAGGTGAGCAGTTCTTC.